This is a list of T cell receptor beta chains from one sample in a study of early T cells in non-severe SARS-CoV-2 infection. In TCRdb, the 5' RACE reads were re-called with MiXCR into one record per CDR3 protein. The sample has roughly 68,000 distinct CDR3 sequences, 4.9% seen once; the top ten hold 4.5% to 5.5%. Sequenced: whole blood. The receptors shown here come from an adult who was a healthcare worker with PCR-confirmed SARS-CoV-2 infection or an uninfected control (not recorded which). The CDR3 runs from the conserved cysteine through the conserved F or W. D genes are given only for firm matches. Clone sizes are given selectively: once, few, many, or a class where the clone is expanded.

CDR3 protein	CDR3 DNA	D gene	V gene	J gene	clone size
CASSPRGGTNTGELFF	TGTGCCAGCAGCCCCCGCGGCGGCACGAACACCGGGGAGCTGTTTTTT	-	TRBV7-2	TRBJ2-2	few
CASSLYPTPSYEQYF	TGTGCCAGCAGCTTATACCCCACACCCTCCTACGAGCAGTACTTC	-	TRBV7-2	TRBJ2-7	many
CASREPGFGYTF	TGTGCCAGCAGAGAACCCGGGTTTGGCTACACCTTC	-	TRBV28	TRBJ1-2	many
CASTPYQETQYF	TGTGCCAGCACCCCGTACCAAGAGACCCAGTACTTC	-	TRBV6-1	TRBJ2-5	few
CASSLNDGRNEQFF	TGTGCCAGCAGCTTAAACGACGGGAGGAATGAGCAGTTCTTC	TRBD2	TRBV7-3	TRBJ2-1	many
CASSQDLASGRSGELFF	TGTGCCAGCAGCCAAGATTTGGCTAGCGGGAGATCCGGGGAGCTGTTTTTT	TRBD2	TRBV14	TRBJ2-2	many
CSARLRGADTQYF	TGCAGTGCTAGACTGAGGGGGGCAGATACGCAGTATTTT	-	TRBV20-1	TRBJ2-3	-
CSARDVRNPSTDTQYF	TGCAGTGCTAGAGATGTCAGGAATCCTAGCACAGATACGCAGTATTTT	-	TRBV20-1	TRBJ2-3	-
CASSLDGTENSPLHF	TGCGCCAGCAGCTTGGATGGGACAGAAAATTCACCCCTCCACTTT	TRBD1	TRBV5-1	TRBJ1-6	many
CASSWTGDTDTQYF	TGCGCCAGCAGCTGGACAGGAGACACAGATACGCAGTATTTT	TRBD1	TRBV5-1	TRBJ2-3	once
CATSDPGLINEQFF	TGTGCCACCAGTGACCCGGGACTTATCAATGAGCAGTTCTTC	-	TRBV24-1	TRBJ2-1	many
CASSSTSGKETQYF	TGCGCCAGCAGCTCTACTAGCGGGAAAGAGACCCAGTACTTC	TRBD2	TRBV5-1	TRBJ2-5	many
CASRAYGNQPQHF	TGTGCCAGCAGAGCCTATGGCAATCAGCCCCAGCATTTT	-	TRBV6-6	TRBJ1-5	many
CASSYWQQERYF	TGTGCCAGCAGTTACTGGCAGCAAGAGCGGTACTTC	-	TRBV6-2/TRBV6-3	TRBJ2-7	many
CASSSGQGAYGYTF	TGTGCCAGCAGCTCAGGACAGGGGGCCTATGGCTACACCTTC	TRBD1	TRBV7-8	TRBJ1-2	many
CSADLAVNPSYNEQFF	TGCAGTGCTGACCTAGCGGTAAATCCCTCCTACAATGAGCAGTTCTTC	TRBD2	TRBV20-1	TRBJ2-1	many
CSVGLGQVQETQYF	TGCAGCGTCGGCCTGGGACAGGTCCAAGAGACCCAGTACTTC	TRBD1	TRBV29-1	TRBJ2-5	many
CSGVQGDYGYTF	TGCAGCGGGGTACAGGGAGACTATGGCTACACCTTC	-	TRBV29-1	TRBJ1-2	many
CASSLNRGYEQYF	TGTGCCAGCAGCTTGAACAGGGGCTACGAGCAGTACTTC	TRBD1	TRBV5-4	TRBJ2-7	-
CSADASGGTYNEQFF	TGCAGTGCTGATGCTAGCGGGGGGACCTACAATGAGCAGTTCTTC	TRBD2	TRBV20-1	TRBJ2-1	many
CASSESLGLAENTGELFF	TGCGCCAGCAGTGAGTCTCTAGGACTAGCGGAGAACACCGGGGAGCTGTTTTTT	TRBD2	TRBV10-2	TRBJ2-2	many
CSARDPPSEDTGELFF	TGCAGTGCTAGAGATCCTCCTAGCGAGGACACCGGGGAGCTGTTTTTT	-	TRBV20-1	TRBJ2-2	-
CASSHGDLECRETPYEQYF	TGCGCCAGCAGTCACGGGGACTTGGAGTGTCGAGAAACCCCCTACGAGCAGTACTTC	-	TRBV23-1	TRBJ2-7	many
CSFRREDWQYF	TGCAGCTTCCGGCGGGAGGACTGGCAGTACTTC	TRBD2	TRBV20-1	TRBJ2-7	-
CSTSGPLPSTDTQYF	TGCAGCACATCGGGACCCCTTCCTAGCACAGATACGCAGTATTTT	-	TRBV29-1	TRBJ2-3	many
CASSPRTGSSYNEQFF	TGCGCCAGCAGCCCTCGGACGGGGAGCTCCTACAATGAGCAGTTCTTC	-	TRBV4-1	TRBJ2-1	many
CASSQVGEWTSVTDTQYF	TGCGCCAGCAGCCAAGTGGGGGAATGGACTAGCGTAACAGATACGCAGTATTTT	TRBD2	TRBV4-3	TRBJ2-3	few
CSARRRGLTTEAFF	TGCAGTGCTAGGCGTCGAGGGCTGACCACTGAAGCTTTCTTT	-	TRBV20-1	TRBJ1-1	many
CSATGTGEYNEQFF	TGCAGTGCTACCGGGACAGGGGAATACAATGAGCAGTTCTTC	TRBD1	TRBV20-1	TRBJ2-1	few
CASSEWGRTSSEAFF	TGTGCCAGCAGTGAGTGGGGACGGACGTCATCTGAAGCTTTCTTT	-	TRBV2	TRBJ1-1	many
CASSLESRRTDTQYF	TGTGCCAGCAGCTTGGAGAGCAGGCGCACAGATACGCAGTATTTT	-	TRBV5-8	TRBJ2-3	few
CAIGAQGTSYEQYF	TGTGCCATCGGGGCGCAGGGAACCTCCTACGAGCAGTACTTC	-	TRBV10-3	TRBJ2-7	many
CASTPWESSYNEQFF	TGTGCCAGTACCCCTTGGGAAAGCTCCTACAATGAGCAGTTCTTC	-	TRBV19	TRBJ2-1	many
CASSQAAGYGTPRRYQETQYF	TGCGCCAGCAGCCAAGCAGCCGGCTACGGGACTCCCAGACGGTACCAAGAGACCCAGTACTTC	-	TRBV4-1	TRBJ2-5	-
CASSSRRGEHDNEQFF	TGTGCCAGCAGTTCCCGCCGCGGGGAGCACGACAATGAGCAGTTCTTC	-	TRBV6-2/TRBV6-3	TRBJ2-1	many
CASSMRDSPLHF	TGTGCCAGTAGTATGAGGGATTCACCCCTCCACTTT	-	TRBV19	TRBJ1-6	few
CSARQGAESPLHF	TGCAGTGCCCGACAGGGAGCGGAATCACCCCTCCACTTT	TRBD1	TRBV20-1	TRBJ1-6	-
CSASLEGPAYEQYF	TGCAGTGCTAGTCTTGAAGGACCCGCCTACGAGCAGTACTTC	-	TRBV20-1	TRBJ2-7	-
CASSQATKDTQYF	TGTGCCAGCAGCCAAGCAACTAAAGATACGCAGTATTTT	-	TRBV3-1	TRBJ2-3	many
CASSPPLAGTPYEQYF	TGTGCCAGCTCACCCCCATTAGCGGGAACCCCCTACGAGCAGTACTTC	TRBD2	TRBV18	TRBJ2-7	few
CASNDQPQHF	TGTGCCAGCAACGATCAGCCCCAGCATTTT	-	TRBV6-6	TRBJ1-5	many
CATQGAIGPGELFF	TGTGCCACCCAGGGAGCGATTGGGCCCGGGGAGCTGTTTTTT	-	TRBV24-1	TRBJ2-2	-
CASSYAGSYEQYF	TGTGCCAGCAGTTACGCGGGATCCTACGAGCAGTACTTC	-	TRBV6-2/TRBV6-3	TRBJ2-7	many
CASSLGRQAGEQYF	TGTGCCAGCAGCTTAGGTAGGCAGGCCGGCGAGCAGTACTTC	-	TRBV7-2	TRBJ2-7	-
CASNTGEGGNTIYF	TGTGCCAGCAATACAGGGGAAGGAGGAAACACCATATATTTT	TRBD1	TRBV2	TRBJ1-3	many
CASSQYGEGQPQHF	TGTGCCAGCAGCCAATACGGGGAAGGACAGCCCCAGCATTTT	-	TRBV3-1	TRBJ1-5	many
CAISESGPRGMTSTDTQYF	TGTGCCATCAGTGAGTCGGGGCCTCGGGGGATGACTAGCACAGATACGCAGTATTTT	-	TRBV10-3	TRBJ2-3	many
CASSRVFPGELFF	TGTGCCAGTAGTAGGGTATTCCCCGGGGAGCTGTTTTTT	-	TRBV19	TRBJ2-2	many
CASSLPDSGYTF	TGTGCCAGCAGCTTACCGGACAGCGGCTACACCTTC	-	TRBV7-9	TRBJ1-2	-
CATRSNSGNTIYF	TGTGCCACCCGGTCCAACTCTGGAAACACCATATATTTT	-	TRBV10-3	TRBJ1-3	-
CSASLQGAGGYTF	TGCAGTGCTAGTCTCCAGGGGGCGGGTGGCTACACCTTC	TRBD1	TRBV20-1	TRBJ1-2	many
CSARGQGANTGELFF	TGCAGTGCTAGAGGGCAGGGGGCGAACACCGGGGAGCTGTTTTTT	TRBD1	TRBV20-1	TRBJ2-2	many
CSVVRGAANEQFF	TGCAGCGTTGTAAGGGGGGCGGCGAATGAGCAGTTCTTC	-	TRBV29-1	TRBJ2-1	-
CASSFIVGGRYEQYF	TGTGCCAGCAGCTTCATAGTGGGGGGGCGCTACGAGCAGTACTTC	-	TRBV7-9	TRBJ2-7	many
CASSLANLPGLYEQYF	TGTGCCAGCAGCTTGGCCAACTTACCGGGACTCTACGAGCAGTACTTC	-	TRBV5-5	TRBJ2-7	many
CASRIIRVGGELFF	TGTGCCAGTAGAATAATAAGAGTCGGCGGGGAGCTGTTTTTT	-	TRBV19	TRBJ2-2	many
CASSSRLGRNEQFF	TGTGCCAGCAGCTCCAGGTTAGGTAGGAATGAGCAGTTCTTC	-	TRBV7-9	TRBJ2-1	many
CASSLAISGGLSDTQYF	TGCGCCAGCAGCTTGGCAATTAGCGGGGGGCTGTCAGATACGCAGTATTTT	TRBD2	TRBV5-1	TRBJ2-3	many